The clone carrying this T cell receptor beta chain came up once. The data were obtained in a study of blood T cell dynamics during melanoma immunotherapy. V lost 0 bases and J 2 bases, leaving 8 bases between the germline ends. Germline CDR1 reads SGHRS; CDR2 reads YFSETQ. The CDR3 loop spans 14 amino acids. Clones were read by immunoSEQ multiplex PCR, and TCRdb kept only the in-frame ones, dropping some. The data contain tens of thousands of clones, roughly 89% of them singletons. Specified time point: pre-treatment baseline. Patients with prior systemic cancer treatment, concomitant immunosuppressants, or other active malignancies were excluded.

The sample consisted of blood, taken from a patient treated with checkpoint blockade. The V gene is TRBV5-1, the J gene TRBJ1-1; D remains unclear. The receptor was derived from a human donor with melanoma. The CDR3 here is CASSLERTNTEAFF. The CDR3 nucleotides read TGCGCCAGCAGCTTGGAACGGACTAACACTGAAGCTTTCTTT. The full variable domain, completed using reference TRBV5-1 and TRBJ1-1, is KAGVTQTPRYLIKTRGQQVTLSCSPISGHRSVSWYQQTPGQGLQFLFEYFSETQRNKGNFPGRFSGRQFSNSRSEMNVSTLELGDSALYLCASSLERTNTEAFFGQGTRLTVV.